A selection of T cell receptor beta chains follows, all from one sample in a study of identical twins. One entry per CDR3 protein, called by TCRdb with MiXCR from the 5' RACE reads. The sample records around 500,000 distinct CDR3 sequences, about 14% being singletons. This sample was shared with a second study, whose subject was yellow fever vaccine responses in identical twins.

The sequencing sample was made of CD4+ T cells sorted from blood. These receptors were obtained from a woman under 30 in good health. Both conserved end residues are part of each CDR3. Fields, in order: clone size, D gene, J gene, V gene, CDR3 protein, CDR3 DNA. D genes are given only for firm matches. Rows may omit the clone size; those that give it use once, few, many or a size class.

size: NA; D: TRBD2; J: TRBJ2-2; V: TRBV5-1; CDR3: CASSLMTSGGPTGELFF; DNA: TGCGCCAGCAGCTTGATGACTAGCGGGGGCCCCACCGGGGAGCTGTTTTTT
size: NA; D: NA; J: TRBJ2-1; V: TRBV2; CDR3: CASSDLSRLTYNEQFF; DNA: TGTGCCAGCAGTGATTTGTCGCGACTCACTTACAATGAGCAGTTCTTC
size: NA; D: TRBD2; J: TRBJ2-1; V: TRBV4-2; CDR3: CASSQDYGTSGIPSYNEQFF; DNA: TGTGCCAGCAGCCAAGACTACGGGACTAGCGGGATTCCATCCTACAATGAGCAGTTCTTC
size: few; D: TRBD2; J: TRBJ2-3; V: TRBV24-1; CDR3: CATSDPAGGTDTQYF; DNA: TGTGCCACCAGTGATCCAGCGGGGGGCACAGATACGCAGTATTTT
size: NA; D: NA; J: TRBJ1-2; V: TRBV6-2/TRBV6-3; CDR3: CASRQYGYGYTF; DNA: TGTGCCAGCAGACAGTACGGCTATGGCTACACCTTC
size: many; D: TRBD1; J: TRBJ2-3; V: TRBV7-2; CDR3: CASAKWDRGYSDTQYF; DNA: TGTGCCAGCGCAAAGTGGGACAGGGGTTATTCTGATACGCAGTATTTT
size: few; D: NA; J: TRBJ1-6; V: TRBV5-4; CDR3: CASSAGGTLGDSPLHF; DNA: TGTGCCAGCAGCGCGGGCGGGACTCTTGGGGATTCACCCCTCCACTTT
size: NA; D: NA; J: TRBJ1-6; V: TRBV5-1; CDR3: CASSLVGGLSSPLHF; DNA: TGCGCCAGCAGCTTGGTCGGGGGCCTTAGTTCACCCCTCCACTTT
size: NA; D: TRBD1; J: TRBJ1-1; V: TRBV20-1; CDR3: CSAATGGLTEAFF; DNA: TGCAGTGCCGCCACAGGGGGCCTCACTGAAGCTTTCTTT
size: few; D: TRBD2; J: TRBJ2-7; V: TRBV12-3/TRBV12-4; CDR3: CASSYRGLADSYEQYF; DNA: TGTGCCAGCAGTTACCGCGGACTAGCGGACTCCTACGAGCAGTACTTC
size: many; D: NA; J: TRBJ2-1; V: TRBV9; CDR3: CASSVDSGNNEQFF; DNA: TGTGCCAGCAGCGTAGACTCAGGGAACAATGAGCAGTTCTTC
size: NA; D: NA; J: TRBJ1-1; V: TRBV4-2; CDR3: CASSQETVMNTEAFF; DNA: TGTGCCAGCAGCCAAGAGACAGTGATGAACACTGAAGCTTTCTTT
size: few; D: NA; J: TRBJ1-2; V: TRBV20-1; CDR3: CSALWGAGGYTF; DNA: TGCAGTGCTCTGTGGGGGGCCGGTGGCTACACCTTC
size: NA; D: NA; J: TRBJ2-7; V: TRBV20-1; CDR3: CSAGGSGGLTYEQYF; DNA: TGCAGTGCCGGGGGGTCGGGGGGCCTAACCTACGAGCAGTACTTC
size: few; D: TRBD2; J: TRBJ2-1; V: TRBV11-2; CDR3: CASSLDSGRHNEQFF; DNA: TGTGCCAGCAGCTTAGATAGCGGGAGACACAATGAGCAGTTCTTC
size: few; D: NA; J: TRBJ2-1; V: TRBV27; CDR3: CASSLIEQGRNEQFF; DNA: TGTGCCAGCAGTTTAATAGAGCAGGGGAGGAATGAGCAGTTCTTC
size: few; D: NA; J: TRBJ2-6; V: TRBV7-9; CDR3: CASSLVPGRSGANVLTF; DNA: TGTGCCAGCAGCTTAGTTCCGGGGAGGTCTGGGGCCAACGTCCTGACTTTC
size: few; D: NA; J: TRBJ1-5; V: TRBV18; CDR3: CASSPLSGLVQPQHF; DNA: TGTGCCAGCTCACCACTGTCAGGGTTGGTTCAGCCCCAGCATTTT
size: many; D: NA; J: TRBJ2-5; V: TRBV6-6; CDR3: CASSYGGETQYF; DNA: TGTGCCAGCAGTTACGGCGGGGAGACCCAGTACTTC
size: many; D: NA; J: TRBJ2-5; V: TRBV29-1; CDR3: CSVSQGRETQYF; DNA: TGCAGCGTGAGCCAGGGTAGGGAGACCCAGTACTTC
size: NA; D: TRBD1; J: TRBJ2-3; V: TRBV6-1; CDR3: CASSGLRGLGTDTQYF; DNA: TGTGCCAGCAGTGGATTGAGGGGGCTAGGCACAGATACGCAGTATTTT
size: few; D: NA; J: TRBJ2-7; V: TRBV2; CDR3: CASSAFPGPTYEQYF; DNA: TGTGCCAGCAGTGCATTTCCGGGCCCCACCTACGAGCAGTACTTC
size: NA; D: NA; J: TRBJ2-3; V: TRBV12-3/TRBV12-4; CDR3: CASSLFPISTDTQYF; DNA: TGTGCCAGCAGTTTATTTCCTATCTCCACAGATACGCAGTATTTT
size: NA; D: NA; J: TRBJ1-2; V: TRBV7-2; CDR3: CASTREYGTTDGYTF; DNA: TGTGCCAGCACTAGGGAGTACGGGACAACGGATGGCTACACCTTC
size: NA; D: TRBD2; J: TRBJ2-3; V: TRBV7-9; CDR3: CASTVPSGATDTQYF; DNA: TGTGCCAGCACCGTCCCCAGCGGGGCCACAGATACGCAGTATTTT
size: few; D: NA; J: TRBJ2-2; V: TRBV19; CDR3: CASSKRINTGELFF; DNA: TGTGCCAGTAGTAAACGGATTAACACCGGGGAGCTGTTTTTT
size: few; D: NA; J: TRBJ1-3; V: TRBV6-1; CDR3: CASRSGSSGNTIYF; DNA: TGTGCCAGCAGGTCAGGCTCCTCTGGAAACACCATATATTTT
size: NA; D: NA; J: TRBJ2-2; V: TRBV15; CDR3: CATSRQSNTGELFF; DNA: TGTGCCACCAGCAGACAGTCAAACACCGGGGAGCTGTTTTTT
size: NA; D: NA; J: TRBJ2-1; V: TRBV6-5; CDR3: CASSYSAGTPYNEQFF; DNA: TGTGCCAGCAGTTACTCGGCAGGGACGCCCTACAATGAGCAGTTCTTC
size: NA; D: NA; J: TRBJ2-7; V: TRBV20-1; CDR3: CSALWDSPYEQYF; DNA: TGCAGTGCTCTATGGGACTCCCCCTACGAGCAGTACTTC
size: few; D: NA; J: TRBJ2-3; V: TRBV5-1; CDR3: CASSPSSPTDTQYF; DNA: TGCGCCAGCAGCCCCTCTAGTCCCACAGATACGCAGTATTTT
size: few; D: NA; J: TRBJ2-5; V: TRBV6-2/TRBV6-3; CDR3: CASSYPYQETQYF; DNA: TGTGCCAGCAGTTACCCGTACCAAGAGACCCAGTACTTC
size: few; D: NA; J: TRBJ2-7; V: TRBV20-1; CDR3: CSASRGRNAYEQYF; DNA: TGCAGTGCTAGCCGGGGGAGGAACGCCTACGAGCAGTACTTC
size: few; D: NA; J: TRBJ2-3; V: TRBV27; CDR3: CASTRGGAADTQYF; DNA: TGTGCCAGCACCAGGGGAGGGGCGGCAGATACGCAGTATTTT
size: NA; D: NA; J: TRBJ2-7; V: TRBV30; CDR3: CAWSRGIPYEQYF; DNA: TGTGCCTGGAGTAGAGGGATCCCCTACGAGCAGTACTTC
size: few; D: NA; J: TRBJ2-1; V: TRBV5-1; CDR3: CASSFQSSYNEQFF; DNA: TGCGCCAGCAGCTTCCAGAGCTCCTACAATGAGCAGTTCTTC
size: NA; D: NA; J: TRBJ1-2; V: TRBV24-1; CDR3: CATSDSRARNYGYTF; DNA: TGTGCCACCAGTGATTCCCGTGCCAGGAACTATGGCTACACCTTC
size: few; D: NA; J: TRBJ2-5; V: TRBV20-1; CDR3: CSARVPGLQETQYF; DNA: TGCAGTGCTAGAGTTCCAGGACTTCAAGAGACCCAGTACTTC
size: few; D: TRBD2; J: TRBJ2-3; V: TRBV2; CDR3: CASSENGLVSTDTQYF; DNA: TGTGCCAGCAGTGAAAATGGACTAGTTAGCACAGATACGCAGTATTTT
size: NA; D: TRBD1; J: TRBJ2-7; V: TRBV5-5; CDR3: CASSRFDRVENEQYF; DNA: TGTGCCAGCAGCCGATTTGACAGGGTTGAAAACGAGCAGTACTTC
size: NA; D: NA; J: TRBJ1-6; V: TRBV10-3; CDR3: CAISESLIGGPHF; DNA: TGTGCCATCAGTGAGTCGCTGATAGGGGGGCCGCACTTT
size: few; D: TRBD2; J: TRBJ2-1; V: TRBV6-1; CDR3: CASSSTSGGLNEQFF; DNA: TGTGCCAGCAGCTCCACTAGCGGGGGGCTGAATGAGCAGTTCTTC
size: NA; D: NA; J: TRBJ2-7; V: TRBV20-1; CDR3: CSASHSYEQYF; DNA: TGCAGTGCTAGTCACAGCTACGAGCAGTACTTC
size: few; D: NA; J: TRBJ2-7; V: TRBV25-1; CDR3: CASSPGARLYEQYF; DNA: TGTGCCAGCAGTCCTGGAGCGCGACTTTACGAGCAGTACTTC
size: few; D: TRBD1; J: TRBJ2-7; V: TRBV29-1; CDR3: CSVEERQGNGYEQYF; DNA: TGCAGCGTTGAAGAAAGACAGGGGAATGGCTACGAGCAGTACTTC
size: few; D: NA; J: TRBJ1-1; V: TRBV25-1; CDR3: CASSSTGIEAFF; DNA: TGTGCCAGCAGCTCCACAGGGATTGAAGCTTTCTTT
size: NA; D: TRBD2; J: TRBJ2-2; V: TRBV29-1; CDR3: CSVEELAGAAGELFF; DNA: TGCAGCGTAGAAGAACTAGCGGGAGCCGCCGGGGAGCTGTTTTTT
size: NA; D: NA; J: TRBJ2-7; V: TRBV20-1; CDR3: CSANADYEQYF; DNA: TGCAGTGCCAACGCAGACTACGAGCAGTACTTC
size: NA; D: NA; J: TRBJ2-1; V: TRBV10-3; CDR3: CAISGVREEQFF; DNA: TGTGCCATCAGTGGGGTAAGGGAAGAGCAGTTCTTC
size: NA; D: TRBD1; J: TRBJ2-4; V: TRBV28; CDR3: CASRQPGTGLNIQYF; DNA: TGTGCCAGCAGACAGCCCGGGACAGGGTTAAACATTCAGTACTTC
size: NA; D: NA; J: TRBJ1-4; V: TRBV7-2; CDR3: CASSLGAGNEKLFF; DNA: TGTGCCAGCAGCTTAGGGGCGGGGAATGAAAAACTGTTTTTT
size: NA; D: NA; J: TRBJ2-7; V: TRBV5-1; CDR3: CASSLAGKNYEQYF; DNA: TGCGCCAGCAGCTTGGCGGGAAAGAACTACGAGCAGTACTTC
size: NA; D: TRBD2; J: TRBJ2-3; V: TRBV4-3; CDR3: CASSHGLAERTDTQYF; DNA: TGCGCCAGCAGCCATGGACTAGCGGAGCGCACAGATACGCAGTATTTT